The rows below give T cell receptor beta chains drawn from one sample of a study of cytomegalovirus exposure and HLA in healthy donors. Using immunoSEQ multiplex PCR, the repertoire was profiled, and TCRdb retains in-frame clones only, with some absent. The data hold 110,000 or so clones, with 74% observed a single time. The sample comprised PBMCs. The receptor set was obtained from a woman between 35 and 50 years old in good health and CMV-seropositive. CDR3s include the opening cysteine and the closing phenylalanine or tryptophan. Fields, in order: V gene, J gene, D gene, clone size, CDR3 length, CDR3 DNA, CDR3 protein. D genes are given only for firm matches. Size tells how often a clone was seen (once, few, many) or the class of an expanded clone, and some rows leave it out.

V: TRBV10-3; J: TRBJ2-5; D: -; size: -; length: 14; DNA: TGTGCCATCGGGGTCGGGGGGACACAAGAGACCCAGTACTTC; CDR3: CAIGVGGTQETQYF
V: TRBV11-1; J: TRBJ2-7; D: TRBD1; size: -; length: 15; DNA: TGTGCCAGCAGCTCCCCGGGACAGAGCTCCTACGAGCAGTACTTC; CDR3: CASSSPGQSSYEQYF
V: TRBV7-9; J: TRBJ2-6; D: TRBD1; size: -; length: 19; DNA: TGTGCCAGCAGCTTAGCCTCAGGGACAGGGACCTCTGGGGCCAACGTCCTGACTTTC; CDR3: CASSLASGTGTSGANVLTF
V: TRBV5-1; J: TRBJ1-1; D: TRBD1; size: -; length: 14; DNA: TGCGCCAGCAGCTTGAACAGGGGCGCGGCTGAAGCTTTCTTT; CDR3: CASSLNRGAAEAFF
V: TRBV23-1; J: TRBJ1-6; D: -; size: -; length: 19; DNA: TGCGCCAGCAGACAGGGACCTTGGTTGCAACTCCCGTATAATTCACCCCTCCACTTT; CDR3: CASRQGPWLQLPYNSPLHF
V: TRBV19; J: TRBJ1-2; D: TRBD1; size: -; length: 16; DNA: TGTGCCAGTAGCTCTTCCTGGACAGGGCTATCATATGGCTACACCTTC; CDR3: CASSSSWTGLSYGYTF
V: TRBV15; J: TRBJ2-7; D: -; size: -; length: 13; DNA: TGTGCCACCAGCAGAGATCCTCGGGGGGAGCAGTACTTC; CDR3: CATSRDPRGEQYF
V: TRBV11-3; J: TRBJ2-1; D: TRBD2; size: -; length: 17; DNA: TGTGCCAGCAGCCGGGTAGCGGGAGGGAGCTCCTACAATGAGCAGTTCTTC; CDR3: CASSRVAGGSSYNEQFF
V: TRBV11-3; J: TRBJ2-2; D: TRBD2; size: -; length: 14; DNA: TGTGCCAGCAGCCCCCGACTAGCGAACGGGGAGCTGTTTTTT; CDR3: CASSPRLANGELFF
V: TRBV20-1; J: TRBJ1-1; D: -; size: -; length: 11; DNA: TGCAGTGCTAGACAGAACACTGAAGCTTTCTTT; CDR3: CSARQNTEAFF
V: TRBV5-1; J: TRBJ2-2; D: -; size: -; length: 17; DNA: TGCGCCAGCAGCTTTACCATTAGCGGAGCGAACACCGGGGAGCTGTTTTTT; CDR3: CASSFTISGANTGELFF
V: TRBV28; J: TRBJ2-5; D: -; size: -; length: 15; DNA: TGTGCCAGCAGTTTAGGCAGGGCGTTTAGAGAGACCCAGTACTTC; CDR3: CASSLGRAFRETQYF
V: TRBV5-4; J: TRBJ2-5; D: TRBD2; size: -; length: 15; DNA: TGTGCCAGCAGCCCGACTAGCGGGGGGGAAGAGACCCAGTACTTC; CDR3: CASSPTSGGEETQYF
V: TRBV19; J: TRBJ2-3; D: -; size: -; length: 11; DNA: TGTGCCAGCGGGATGGCAGATACGCAGTATTTT; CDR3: CASGMADTQYF
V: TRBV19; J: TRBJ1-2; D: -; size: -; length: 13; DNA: TGTGCCAGTAGTATTTCTGCGTCCTATGGCTACACCTTC; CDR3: CASSISASYGYTF
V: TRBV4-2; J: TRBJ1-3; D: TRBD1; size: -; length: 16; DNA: TGTGCCAGCAGCCGAGATGGACAGGGGAATGGAAACACCATATATTTT; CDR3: CASSRDGQGNGNTIYF
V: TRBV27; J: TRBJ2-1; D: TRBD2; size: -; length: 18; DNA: TGTGCCAGCAGTTTGGTAGCGGGACGTGGAAGGTCCTACAATGAGCAGTTCTTC; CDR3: CASSLVAGRGRSYNEQFF
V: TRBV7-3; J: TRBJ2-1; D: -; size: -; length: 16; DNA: TGTGCCAGCAGCTTATATGCTAGGAGCTCCTACAATGAGCAGTTCTTC; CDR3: CASSLYARSSYNEQFF
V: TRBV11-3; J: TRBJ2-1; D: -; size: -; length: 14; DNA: TGTGCCAGCAGCTTAGGTAGGGGGGGCGATGAGCAGTTCTTC; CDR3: CASSLGRGGDEQFF
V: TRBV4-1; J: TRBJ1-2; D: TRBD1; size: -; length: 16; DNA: TGCGCCAGCAGCCAAAGCCCCCGGACAGGGGCCTATGGCTACACCTTC; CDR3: CASSQSPRTGAYGYTF
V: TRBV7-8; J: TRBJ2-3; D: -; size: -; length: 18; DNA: TGTGCCAGCAGCCCCTTCAGCACTGACAGCCCCGACACAGATACGCAGTATTTT; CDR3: CASSPFSTDSPDTDTQYF
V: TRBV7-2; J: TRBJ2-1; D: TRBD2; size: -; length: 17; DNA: TGTGCCAGCAGCTTAGCAGGGGCCGCTAGCGGTTACAATGAGCAGTTCTTC; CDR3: CASSLAGAASGYNEQFF
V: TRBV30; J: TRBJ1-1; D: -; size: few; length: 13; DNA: TGTGCCTGGAGTGCCGGGATGAACACTGAAGCTTTCTTT; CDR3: CAWSAGMNTEAFF
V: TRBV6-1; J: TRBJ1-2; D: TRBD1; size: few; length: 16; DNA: TGTGCCAGCAGTGAACCGGGACAGGGCGAGAACTATGGCTACACCTTC; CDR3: CASSEPGQGENYGYTF
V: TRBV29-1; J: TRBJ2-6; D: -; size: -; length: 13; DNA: TGCAGCGTAGCCGTCTCTGGGGCCAACGTCCTGACTTTC; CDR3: CSVAVSGANVLTF